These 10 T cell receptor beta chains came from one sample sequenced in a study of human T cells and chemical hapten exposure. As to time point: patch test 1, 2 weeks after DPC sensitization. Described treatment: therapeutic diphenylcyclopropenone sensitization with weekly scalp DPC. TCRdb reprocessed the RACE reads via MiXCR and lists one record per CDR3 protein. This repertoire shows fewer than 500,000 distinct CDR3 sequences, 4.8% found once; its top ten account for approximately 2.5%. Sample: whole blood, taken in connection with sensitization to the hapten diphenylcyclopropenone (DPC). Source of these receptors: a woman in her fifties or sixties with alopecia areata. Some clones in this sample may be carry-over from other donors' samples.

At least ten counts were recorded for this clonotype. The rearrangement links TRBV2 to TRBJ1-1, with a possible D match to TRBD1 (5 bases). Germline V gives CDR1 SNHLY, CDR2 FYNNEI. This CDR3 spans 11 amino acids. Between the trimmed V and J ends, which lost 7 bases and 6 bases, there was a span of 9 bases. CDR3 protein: CASTPTAEAFF. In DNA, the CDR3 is TGTGCCAGCACCCCGACAGCTGAAGCTTTCTTT.

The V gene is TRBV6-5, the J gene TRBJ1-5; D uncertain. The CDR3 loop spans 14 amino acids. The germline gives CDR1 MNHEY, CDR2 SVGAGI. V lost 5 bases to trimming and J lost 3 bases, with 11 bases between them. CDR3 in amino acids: CASSPYGNNQPQHF. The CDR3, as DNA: TGTGCCAGCAGTCCCTACGGGAACAATCAGCCCCAGCATTTT.

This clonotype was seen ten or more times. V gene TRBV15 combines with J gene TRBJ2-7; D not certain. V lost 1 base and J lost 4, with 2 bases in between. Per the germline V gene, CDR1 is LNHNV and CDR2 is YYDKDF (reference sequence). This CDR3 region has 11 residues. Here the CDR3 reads CATSRGYEQYF. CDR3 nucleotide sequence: TGTGCCACCAGCAGAGGGTACGAGCAGTACTTC. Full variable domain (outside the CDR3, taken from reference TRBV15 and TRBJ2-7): DAMVIQNPRYQVTQFGKPVTLSCSQTLNHNVMYWYQQKSSQAPKLLFHYYDKDFNNEADTPDNFQSRRPNTSFCFLDIRSPGLGDTAMYLCATSRGYEQYFGPGTRLTVT.

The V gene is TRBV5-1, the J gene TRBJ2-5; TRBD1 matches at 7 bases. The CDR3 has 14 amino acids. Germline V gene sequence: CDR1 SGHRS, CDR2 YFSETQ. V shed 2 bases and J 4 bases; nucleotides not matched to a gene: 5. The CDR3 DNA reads TGCGCCAGCAGCTTCGAGCGGACAGGAGAGACCCAGTACTTC. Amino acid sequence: CASSFERTGETQYF.

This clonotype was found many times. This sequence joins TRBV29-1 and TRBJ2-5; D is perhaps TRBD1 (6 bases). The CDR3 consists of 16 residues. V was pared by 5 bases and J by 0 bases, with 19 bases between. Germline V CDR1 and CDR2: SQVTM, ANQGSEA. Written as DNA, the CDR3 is TGCAGCGTTATTCTACAGGGTTTAGGGTACCAAGAGACCCAGTACTTC. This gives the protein CSVILQGLGYQETQYF.

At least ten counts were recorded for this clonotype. CDR3: CSANGDGYTF. In nucleotides, the CDR3 is TGCAGTGCTAACGGCGATGGCTACACCTTC. The rearrangement joins TRBV20-1 to TRBJ1-2; D gene uncertain. The CDR3 has 10 amino acids. The germline V gene has CDR1 DFQATT and CDR2 SNEGSKA (reference sequence). V was shortened by 4 bases and J by 6 bases, with 6 bases between the two germline ends.

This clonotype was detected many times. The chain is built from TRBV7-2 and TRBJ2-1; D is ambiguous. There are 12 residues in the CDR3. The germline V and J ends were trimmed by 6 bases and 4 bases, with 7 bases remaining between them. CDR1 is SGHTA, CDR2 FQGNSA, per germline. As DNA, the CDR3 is TGTGCCAGCAGAAACCGTTACAATGAGCAGTTCTTC. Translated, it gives CASRNRYNEQFF.

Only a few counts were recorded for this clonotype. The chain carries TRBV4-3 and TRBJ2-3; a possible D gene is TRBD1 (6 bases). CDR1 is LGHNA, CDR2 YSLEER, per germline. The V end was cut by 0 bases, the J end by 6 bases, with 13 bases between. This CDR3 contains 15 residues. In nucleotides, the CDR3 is TGCGCCAGCAGCCAAGAGGGGGCGGGTATGGATACGCAGTATTTT. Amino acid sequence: CASSQEGAGMDTQYF.

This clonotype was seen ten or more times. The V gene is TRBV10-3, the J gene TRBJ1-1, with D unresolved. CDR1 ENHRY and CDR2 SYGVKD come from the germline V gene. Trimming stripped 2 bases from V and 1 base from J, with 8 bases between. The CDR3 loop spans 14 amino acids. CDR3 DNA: TGTGCCATCAGTGAGGGCCAGGCGAACACTGAAGCTTTCTTT. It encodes CAISEGQANTEAFF.

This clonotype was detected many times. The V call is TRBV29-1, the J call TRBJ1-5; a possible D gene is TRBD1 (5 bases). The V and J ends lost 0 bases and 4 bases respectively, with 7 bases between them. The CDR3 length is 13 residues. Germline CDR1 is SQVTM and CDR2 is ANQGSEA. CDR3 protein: CSVEEGVNQPQHF. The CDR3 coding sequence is TGCAGCGTTGAAGAGGGGGTAAATCAGCCCCAGCATTTT.